These 18 T cell receptor beta chains share one sample of origin, sequenced in a study of tumor-infiltrating lymphocytes in primary liver carcinoma. TCR beta cDNA was reverse-transcribed from 500 ng of total RNA. The reaction used a constant-region primer and ProtoScript II reverse transcriptase. Sequencing libraries for TCR beta derived from three nested multiplex PCR rounds that used slightly modified ARM-PCR. A C-beta reverse primer and TRBV1-TRBV30 forward primers served in each of the first two PCR rounds, at 10 cycles apiece. TCRdb called the multiplex PCR reads again in MiXCR, with one record for every CDR3 protein. The table shows 320,000 or so distinct CDR3 sequences, with 55% to 65% occurring only once. Germline DNA was also extracted, and blood RNA derived from unsorted whole blood. The sample was peripheral blood. The receptors stem from a man aged 35 to 55 with primary liver carcinoma and hepatitis B virus infection.

This clonotype was seen at least ten times. This sequence joins TRBV7-9 and TRBJ2-5; no definite D call. This CDR3 is 11 amino acids long. Germline assignment: CDR1 SEHNR and CDR2 FQNEAQ (reference sequence). Trimming took off 5 bases at V and 3 bases at J, with 4 bases between the two ends. The CDR3 region has the DNA TGTGCCAGCAGCCTGAAAGAGACCCAGTACTTC. It yields the protein CASSLKETQYF.

This clonotype was seen just once. V gene TRBV7-9 combines with J gene TRBJ2-7; TRBD2 might be the D (6 bases). The ends were cut back, 4 bases at V and 11 bases at J, with 21 bases in the middle. CDR3 length: 14 residues. The germline V gene encodes CDR1 SEHNR and CDR2 FQNEAQ (reference sequence). The CDR3 bases are TGTGCCAGCAGCTCAGATCTCGGTAGGGGCGGGGAGTACTTC. Its protein product is CASSSDLGRGGEYF.

This clonotype was observed a few times. The chain carries TRBV30 and TRBJ2-1, with TRBD2 matching over 7 bases. Per the germline V gene, CDR1 is GTSNPN and CDR2 is SVGIG (reference sequence). J lost 1 base, V lost 2 bases, and 5 bases had no gene match. This CDR3 contains 15 residues. As DNA, the CDR3 is TGTGCCTGGAGTAGGGCTAGCGGATCCTACAATGAGCAGTTCTTC. Protein product: CAWSRASGSYNEQFF.

In regard to this clonotype: One end of the junction does not line up with germline, which may come from a read error. V gene TRBV2 combines with J gene TRBJ2-2; D perhaps matches TRBD2 (5 bases). The CDR3 has 15 residues. Germline V lookup: CDR1 SNHLY, CDR2 FYNNEI. CDR3 bases: TGTGCCAGCAGTTGGATTGTAGCGAACACCGGGGAGCTGTGTTTT. Its translation: CASSWIVANTGELCF.

The chain recombines TRBV28 with TRBJ1-2; perhaps TRBD1 as D (5 bases). The CDR3 totals 12 residues. Trimming removed 6 bases at V and 6 bases at J, with 11 bases between. CDR1 and CDR2 (germline): MDHEN, SYDVKM. This chain's CDR3 is CASSPGIDGYTF. The CDR3 DNA follows: TGTGCCAGCAGCCCAGGGATCGATGGCTACACCTTC.

This clonotype showed up just a few times. A much more abundant neighbour one base away suggests this may be a read error. This chain joins TRBV4-2 and TRBJ2-7; TRBD2 might be the D (7 bases). Germline CDR1 LGHNA, CDR2 YNFKEQ. The CDR3 has 13 amino acids. The V and J ends lost 6 bases and 6 bases respectively, with 15 bases between them. CDR3 amino acids: CASRLAEGGEQYF. The CDR3 region has the DNA TGTGCCAGCAGGCTAGCGGAGGGGGGCGAGCAGTACTTC.

Remarks on this clonotype: A read error is possible here, since a much larger clone lies one base away. The V gene is TRBV12-3 or TRBV12-4, the J gene TRBJ1-5; D possibly corresponds to TRBD1 (5 bases). This CDR3 contains 15 residues. The CDR3 region is CAGSIAGPGGQPQHF. In nucleotides, the CDR3 is TGTGCCGGCAGTATTGCCGGGCCCGGGGGTCAGCCCCAGCATTTT.

This clonotype came up many times. This rearrangement joins TRBV12-3 or TRBV12-4 to TRBJ2-7, with TRBD2 matching 9 bases. CDR3 length: 13 amino acids. V dropped 5 bases and J dropped 3; count of bases not matched to a gene: 2. Here the CDR3 DNA reads TGTGCCAGCAGTATTAGCGGGAGCTACGAGCAGTACTTC. This sequence encodes CASSISGSYEQYF.

A word on this clonotype: This may come from a read error, since a much larger clone is one base off. The V gene is TRBV5-5, the J gene TRBJ1-1; D is unclear. Trimming left V 0 bases short and J 5 bases short, with 8 bases between. CDR1 is SGHKS, CDR2 YYEKEE, per germline (reference sequence). The length of the CDR3 is 13 residues. The CDR3: CASSLVPETEAFF. In nucleotides, the CDR3 is TGTGCCAGCAGCTTGGTTCCCGAAACTGAAGCTTTCTTT.

As to this clonotype: A much larger clone differs by one base, so this may be a read error. The J gene is TRBJ1-1, the V gene TRBV5-4; no reliable D call. Germline CDR1 and CDR2: SGHNT and YYREEE (reference sequence). The CDR3 totals 14 residues. The CDR3 region has the DNA TGTGCCAGCGGCTTTCCCGGGGTGAACACTGAAGCTTTCTTT. Protein: CASGFPGVNTEAFF.

The chain joins TRBV11-3 to TRBJ2-7; D is undetermined. Germline V gene sequence: CDR1 SGHNT, CDR2 YENEEA. V dropped 0 bases and J dropped 6 bases, with 15 bases sitting between them. This CDR3 comprises 15 residues. The CDR3 DNA reads as TGTGCCAGCAGCTTAGATCAGGCCTACGGCAGCGAGCAGTACTTC. Residues: CASSLDQAYGSEQYF.

About this clonotype itself: The junction departs from the called germline gene at one end, perhaps through a read error. The chain couples TRBV6-2 or TRBV6-3 to TRBJ2-5, with no clear D. CDR1 MNHEY and CDR2 SVGEGT come from the germline V gene. The CDR3 has 15 amino acids. The CDR3 nucleotides read TGTGCCAGCACTCACAGCCCCTCGGTTCAGGAGAGCCAGTACTTC. It codes for CASTHSPSVQESQYF.

Points on this clonotype: A much larger clone differs from this one at a single base, so this may be a read error. CDR3 DNA: TGTGCCAGCAGGGGGGTACGTGAGCGAGTCTACGAGCAGTACTTC. Protein product: CASRGVRERVYEQYF. The V gene is TRBV6-2 or TRBV6-3, the J gene TRBJ2-7; D might be TRBD1 or TRBD2, each matching 5 bases. This CDR3 has 15 residues. Germline CDR1 MNHEY, CDR2 SVGEGT. The V gene lost 6 bases and the J gene lost 3 bases, with 18 bases spanning the gap.

In the case of this clonotype: A read error may produce the germline difference seen at one junction end. This sequence joins TRBV10-3 and TRBJ2-3, with D possibly being TRBD1 (5 bases). The CDR3 has 12 residues. Germline V CDR1 and CDR2: ENHRY, SYGVKD. The CDR3 region has the DNA TGTGCCGTCCGATGGGGCCCAGATAAGCAGTATTTT. Translating gives CAVRWGPDKQYF.

On this clonotype itself: The junction differs from germline at one of its ends, possibly a read error. The V gene is TRBV29-1, the J gene TRBJ1-4; a possible D gene is TRBD1 (5 bases). CDR1 and CDR2 (germline): SQVTM, ANQGSEA. The CDR3 consists of 13 residues. CDR3 loop: CSVEDQLGEKPFF. In DNA form, the CDR3 reads TGCAGCGTTGAAGATCAGTTAGGGGAAAAACCGTTTTTT. The full variable domain, completed using reference TRBV29-1 and TRBJ1-4, is SAVISQKPSRDICQRGTSLTIQCQVDSQVTMMFWYRQQPGQSLTLIATANQGSEATYESGFVIDKFPISRPNLTFSTLTVSNMSPEDSSIYLCSVEDQLGEKPFFGSGTQLSVL.

There are many counts of this clonotype. V and J are TRBV11-2 and TRBJ1-2; no firm D call. Trimming shortened V by 5 bases and J by 4 bases, and 14 bases separated the two germline ends. The germline V gene has CDR1 SGHAT and CDR2 FQNNGV. The CDR3 contains 14 residues. The CDR3 loop is CASSPAISSYGYTF. The CDR3 DNA is TGTGCCAGCAGCCCCGCCATCTCCTCCTATGGCTACACCTTC.

This clonotype turned up a few times. This chain joins TRBV30 and TRBJ1-3, with D unclear. The CDR3 has 14 amino acids. V was pared by 3 bases and J by 2 bases, with 11 bases between. In germline, CDR1 is GTSNPN, CDR2 SVGIG (reference sequence). The CDR3 protein is CAWRSDSPGNTIYF. CDR3 coding DNA: TGTGCCTGGAGATCGGACTCCCCTGGAAACACCATATATTTT.

The chain joins TRBV28 to TRBJ1-4, with D hard to call. Per the germline V gene, CDR1 is MDHEN and CDR2 is SYDVKM. This CDR3 spans 14 amino acids. Deletions cut 1 base from V and 4 bases from J, with 7 bases between. The CDR3 region has the DNA TGTGCCAGCAGTTTATCGGGAATTAATGAAAAACTGTTTTTT. This codes for CASSLSGINEKLFF.